This entry describes one T cell receptor (beta chain). Antigen specificity is unknown. This sample was taken from a study of graft-versus-host responses after intestinal transplantation. About the research overall: All recipients were given anti-thymocyte globulin induction, and tacrolimus and steroids were then administered for roughly 3 years.

The germline CDR1 and CDR2 sequences are SGHRS and YFSETQ. Deletions cut 3 bases from V and 0 bases from J, with 10 bases between. CDR3 length: 16 residues. Study-wide findings and caveats: Peak GvH clone levels in circulation were associated with early post-transplant HvG declines. Elevated graft-versus-host to host-versus-graft clonal ratios in allografts were recorded for patients with graft-donor T cell macrochimerism.

Using immunoSEQ multiplex PCR, the repertoire was profiled, and TCRdb retains in-frame clones only, with some absent. The profile covers about 97,000 clones, with roughly 91% appearing a single time and 0.18% taken by the ten largest. The J gene is TRBJ2-6, the V gene TRBV5-1; a possible D gene is TRBD2 (6 bases). The clonotype comes from a human donor who was the organ donor for an intestinal transplant. This specimen consisted of unstimulated CD4+ T cells sorted from spleen or lymph node cells, obtained before transplant. CDR3 protein: CASSSVTSSGANVLTF. The CDR3 DNA reads TGCGCCAGCAGCTCCGTGACTAGCTCTGGGGCCAACGTCCTGACTTTC. Drawing the rest from reference TRBV5-1 and TRBJ2-6, the complete variable domain is KAGVTQTPRYLIKTRGQQVTLSCSPISGHRSVSWYQQTPGQGLQFLFEYFSETQRNKGNFPGRFSGRQFSNSRSEMNVSTLELGDSALYLCASSSVTSSGANVLTFGAGSRLTVL.